Detailed here is one T cell receptor beta chain. Its target antigen remains unknown. No much larger clonotype is one base removed from it; base qualities were not supplied. These data originate in a study of post-analysis software for immune sequencing data (dated by TCRdb to between 2014 and 2016). Regarding the research as a whole: The recorded disease courses included relapsing-remitting, secondary progressive and progressive-relapsing multiple sclerosis, and some patients had no subtype annotation. The patient repertoires were compared against about a dozen previously published healthy control repertoires obtained from donors aged 6 to 25 years. A subset of samples was prepared in parallel using single-end sample barcoding, then pooled and co-amplified after Illumina adapter ligation. What the study reported, not specific to this receptor: The multiple sclerosis patient group was slightly younger than the control group. Direct clustering with F measure revealed strong co-clustering of samples prepared in the same batch, which led to a batch-effect correction. Multiple sclerosis patients had significantly lower normalized Chao1 diversity than controls, a result that suggests substantial peripheral T-cell clonal expansion.

To demonstrate the VDJtools post-analysis software, the study profiled TCR beta repertoires from the peripheral blood of about a dozen young patients with multiple sclerosis. The multiple sclerosis patients were children and adolescents between roughly 6 and 15 years of age. Libraries came from PCR. This sample was sequenced with an Illumina HiSeq 2500. Unique molecular identifiers were incorporated into TCR beta cDNA libraries to reduce PCR and sequencing biases. Per 1 to 10 million input T cells, approximately 500,000 cDNA molecules were obtained, such that each molecule approximated one T cell. The same protocol used for the earlier healthy control dataset was applied to prepare and sequence the patient libraries. Samples belonging to the same batch were prepared together, multiplexed and sequenced on a shared HiSeq lane. Processing in the source paper ran as follows. MIGEC was used to process the raw barcoded reads, and molecular identifier groups with only a single read were discarded before consensus assembly and CDR3 extraction. VDJtools was used for post-analysis of the clonotype tables, with diversity normalized by down-sampling every dataset to the smallest sample size. To correct batch-related cross-sample contamination, repertoire overlap clustering matched CDR3 amino acid sequences but not nucleotide sequences. The public reads were quality trimmed at Q25 with fastp and then assembled into clones with MiXCR by TCRdb, keeping productive beta chains. Each CDR3 protein appears once, grouped with its most common genes and DNA. TCRdb's processing, not the authors', yielded these V and J calls. The table for this sample lists about 820,000 distinct CDR3 sequences; about 50% of them were counted only once. The ten biggest clones cover roughly 4.4% of the sample.

The receptor's source is a girl aged 10-17 years with multiple sclerosis. The specimen sequenced was blood.

The CDR3: CASSARMASGWGYTF. The base sequence is TGTGCCAGCAGCGCCCGGATGGCATCGGGTTGGGGCTACACCTTC. This chain joins TRBV5-8 to TRBJ1-2; there is no confident call for the D gene. The germline V gene encodes CDR1 SGHTS and CDR2 YDEGEE. The CDR3 numbers 15 residues from cysteine through phenylalanine. Of all the DNA, just the CDR3 is kept, 45 bases in frame from base 1. The trim is 4 bases for V and 8 bases for J, with a gap of 21 bases between the germline ends.